The next 20 T cell receptor beta chains were all read from a single sample in a study of shared clonotypes between healthy human individuals. Profiling relied on immunoSEQ multiplex PCR, and the TCRdb table lists in-frame clones only, not all of them. The sample shows 740,000 or so clones, around three quarters of them seen only once. The sequencing input was memory CD4+ T cells sorted from blood. The subset: CD45RA-negative fraction. The receptor source for this set is a woman in her twenties or thirties in good health.

The rearrangement uses TRBV9 and TRBJ2-3; 8 bases fit TRBD2. The CDR3 runs to 15 residues. The germline V gene encodes CDR1 SGDLS and CDR2 YYNGEE. The V segment lost 4 bases and the J segment 2 bases; nucleotides outside the gene matches: 6. CDR3 in DNA: TGTGCCAGCAGCCCAAGAGCGGGAGCCACAGATACGCAGTATTTT. Protein product: CASSPRAGATDTQYF.

The genes are TRBV6-5 and TRBJ2-1, with a weak D call TRBD2 (5 bases). Germline V CDR1 and CDR2: MNHEY, SVGAGI. The length of the CDR3 is 15 residues. Trimming cost V 6 bases and J 4 bases, with 16 bases left between them. CDR3 bases: TGTGCCAGCAGGTTTTCGGCGGGCTCTTACAATGAGCAGTTCTTC. Translated, it gives CASRFSAGSYNEQFF.

This clone was seen a single time. The chain joins TRBV13 to TRBJ2-7; 9 bases are shared with TRBD1. V lost 5 bases, J lost 4 bases, and 9 bases stayed unmatched. This CDR3 contains 15 residues. Germline lookup yields CDR1 PRHDT and CDR2 FYEKMQ (reference sequence). As DNA, the CDR3 is TGTGCCAGCAGCCCACCGGGACAGGGTTCTTACGAGCAGTACTTC. This sequence encodes CASSPPGQGSYEQYF.

The sample holds a few counts of this clone. This CDR3 is CASSSTGAGANVLTF. The CDR3 coding sequence is TGTGCCAGCAGTTCTACAGGGGCTGGGGCCAACGTCCTGACTTTC. This sequence joins TRBV6-5 and TRBJ2-6; 7 positions agree with TRBD1. V was pared by 4 bases and J by 2 bases, with 2 bases of the junction left unmatched. The CDR3 is 15 residues long. Germline V gene data show CDR1 as MNHEY and CDR2 as SVGAGI.

The chain couples TRBV5-5 to TRBJ2-2; D gene uncertain. Trimming shortened V by 1 base and J by 5 bases, and 6 bases separated the two germline ends. From germline, CDR1 is SGHKS and CDR2 YYEKEE (reference sequence). This CDR3 is 13 amino acids long. The CDR3 here is CASSLMVTGELFF. As DNA, the CDR3 is TGTGCCAGCAGCTTGATGGTTACCGGGGAGCTGTTTTTT.

A note on this clone: One junction end does not reproduce the germline sequence, and a read error may be involved. Other DNA sequences in this sample translate to the same CDR3. The gene calls are TRBV28 and TRBJ2-3; D is perhaps TRBD2 (6 bases). Per germline, CDR1 MDHEN and CDR2 SYDVKM. The CDR3 has 13 amino acids. The CDR3 reads CASRSGSTDTQYF. In DNA, the CDR3 is TGTGCCAGCAGATCCGGGAGCACCGATACGCAGTATTTT.

The CDR3 DNA sequence: TGTGCCAGTACCCTATACACAGGGAAGACCGGGGAGCTGTTTTTT. Translated: CASTLYTGKTGELFF. V and J are TRBV19 and TRBJ2-2; a weak D match, TRBD1 (6 bases). V was clipped by 7 bases and J by 5 bases, with 17 bases between them. Germline lookup yields CDR1 LNHDA and CDR2 SQIVND (reference sequence). This CDR3 has 15 amino acids.

This rearrangement joins TRBV28 to TRBJ2-5; D unresolved. There are 13 residues in the CDR3. The germline V gene encodes CDR1 MDHEN and CDR2 SYDVKM. Trimming cost V 6 bases and J 6 bases, with 14 bases left between them. The CDR3 protein is CASRSSFQKTQYF. As DNA, the CDR3 is TGTGCCAGCAGGTCCAGTTTTCAGAAGACCCAGTACTTC.

The rearrangement uses TRBV27 and TRBJ2-7; D possibly corresponds to TRBD2 (6 bases). Between the trimmed V and J ends, which lost 2 bases and 2 bases, there was a span of 10 bases. The CDR3 is 14 residues long. CDR1 is MNHEY, CDR2 SMNVEV, per germline (reference sequence). For the CDR3, the DNA is TGTGCCAGCAGTTTAACCCGCGGGACCTACGAGCAGTACTTC. Translation gives CASSLTRGTYEQYF.

The chain carries TRBV15 and TRBJ2-7; unclear D gene. In germline, CDR1 is LNHNV, CDR2 YYDKDF (reference sequence). The CDR3 is 14 amino acids. Trimming took off 0 bases at V and 6 bases at J, with 12 bases between the two ends. The chain's CDR3 is CATSRDIPSSEQYF. As DNA, the CDR3 is TGTGCCACCAGCAGAGATATCCCCAGCTCCGAGCAGTACTTC.

The V and J genes are TRBV5-1 and TRBJ1-2; D may be TRBD1 (6 bases). The CDR3 covers 14 residues. Trimming shortened V by 4 bases and J by 0 bases, and 10 bases separated the two germline ends. The germline CDR1 and CDR2 sequences are SGHRS and YFSETQ. CDR3 DNA: TGCGCCAGCAGCCAAGGACAGACTAACTATGGCTACACCTTC. It encodes CASSQGQTNYGYTF. The full variable domain, rest sourced from reference TRBV5-1 and TRBJ1-2, is KAGVTQTPRYLIKTRGQQVTLSCSPISGHRSVSWYQQTPGQGLQFLFEYFSETQRNKGNFPGRFSGRQFSNSRSEMNVSTLELGDSALYLCASSQGQTNYGYTFGSGTRLTVV.

V and J are TRBV9 and TRBJ2-5, with TRBD2 matching 9 bases. The better agreement between TRBJ2-7 and the DNA end casts doubt on the J call. The CDR3 spans 13 residues. Per the germline V gene, CDR1 is SGDLS and CDR2 is YYNGEE. CDR3 bases: TGTGCCAGCAGCGATAGCGGGAGTGGCGAGCAGTACTTC. It encodes CASSDSGSGEQYF.

Concerning this clone itself: The same CDR3 also results from other DNA sequences found in this sample. V and J are TRBV6-1 and TRBJ2-7, with D perhaps matching TRBD2 (6 bases). The V end lost 1 base, the J end lost 2 bases, and 12 bases lay between the germline ends. CDR3 length: 15 residues. The germline CDR1 and CDR2 sequences are MNHNS and SASEGT. CDR3 in amino acids: CASSEGGSGAYEQYF. The CDR3 DNA reads TGTGCCAGCAGTGAAGGGGGTAGCGGTGCCTACGAGCAGTACTTC.

The chain carries TRBV6-4 and TRBJ1-2; no reliable D call. Per germline, CDR1 MRHNA and CDR2 SNTAGT. CDR3 length: 12 residues. V lost 4 bases and J 7 bases, leaving 10 bases between the germline ends. The CDR3 nucleotides are TGTGCCAGCAGTGCCTCGGGCGCTGGCTACACCTTC. Its protein product is CASSASGAGYTF.

V gene TRBV7-2 combines with J gene TRBJ1-1; D gene unclear. The CDR3 is 13 residues long. CDR1 is SGHTA, CDR2 FQGNSA, per germline. Trimming left V 3 bases short and J 2 bases short, with 7 bases between. The CDR3 loop is CASSFGSNTEAFF. In nucleotides, the CDR3 is TGTGCCAGCAGCTTCGGATCTAACACTGAAGCTTTCTTT.

The sample holds one count of this clone. This chain connects TRBV6-6 to TRBJ2-5; tentatively, D is TRBD1 (6 bases). In germline, CDR1 is MNHNY, CDR2 SVGAGI (reference sequence). The V and J ends lost 8 bases and 5 bases respectively, with 18 bases between them. The CDR3 extends over 14 amino acids. Written as DNA, the CDR3 is TGTGCCAGCGACCCACAGGGTAGGATTGAGACCCAGTACTTC. It specifies CASDPQGRIETQYF.

CDR3 DNA: TGTGCCAGCAGCTTAGGGACAGGGGGCGAGCAGTACTTC. Its translation: CASSLGTGGEQYF. V gene TRBV7-2 combines with J gene TRBJ2-7; 10 nucleotides line up with TRBD1. From germline, CDR1 is SGHTA and CDR2 FQGNSA. V shed 1 base, J shed 6 bases, and the junction held 0 bases outside the gene matches. This CDR3 is 13 amino acids long.

The chain employs TRBV28 and TRBJ2-5, with D perhaps matching TRBD2 (6 bases). Trimming took off 5 bases at V and 7 bases at J, with 20 bases between the two ends. CDR3 length equals 15 residues. The V gene's germline CDR1 is MDHEN and CDR2 SYDVKM. The CDR3, as DNA: TGTGCCAGCAGTCCCCCCAAGGGACTGGGACGGACCCAGTACTTC. Translated, it gives CASSPPKGLGRTQYF.

This clone showed up just once. This chain joins TRBV4-2 and TRBJ2-2; D might be TRBD2 (5 bases). With 0 bases removed from V and 5 bases from J, the gap between germline ends came to 16 bases. This CDR3 spans 17 amino acids. CDR1 and CDR2 from the germline V gene are LGHNA and YNFKEQ. The CDR3 nucleotides read TGTGCCAGCAGCCAAGAAGGTGTCGAGGGAGCAACCGGGGAGCTGTTTTTT. This codes for CASSQEGVEGATGELFF.

The chain joins TRBV6-5 to TRBJ2-1; D unresolved. V shed 2 bases and J shed 7 bases, with 6 bases lying between them. Germline V gives CDR1 MNHEY, CDR2 SVGAGI. This CDR3 contains 12 residues. The CDR3 bases are TGTGCCAGCAGTTACCCATCTAATGAGCAGTTCTTC. This sequence encodes CASSYPSNEQFF.